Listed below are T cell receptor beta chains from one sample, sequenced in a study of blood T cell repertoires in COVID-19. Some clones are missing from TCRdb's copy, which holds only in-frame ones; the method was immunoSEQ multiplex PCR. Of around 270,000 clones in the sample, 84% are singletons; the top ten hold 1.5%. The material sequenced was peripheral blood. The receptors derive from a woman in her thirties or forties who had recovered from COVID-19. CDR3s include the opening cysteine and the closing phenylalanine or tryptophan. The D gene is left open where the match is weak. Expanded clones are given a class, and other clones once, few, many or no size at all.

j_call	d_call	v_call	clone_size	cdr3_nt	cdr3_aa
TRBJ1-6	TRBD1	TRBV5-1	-	TGCGCCAGCAGCTCGGAGGGACAGGAGAATTCACCCCTCCACTTT	CASSSEGQENSPLHF
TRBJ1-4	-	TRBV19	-	TGTGCCAGTAGCAGGGGACGACCAACTAATGAAAAACTGTTTTTT	CASSRGRPTNEKLFF
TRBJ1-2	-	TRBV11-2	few	TGTGCCAGCAGCGTTGGGGCGTATGGCTACACCTTC	CASSVGAYGYTF
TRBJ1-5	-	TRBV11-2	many	TGTGCCAGCAGCTTAGACGGGGGGGGAAGGCCCCAGCATTTT	CASSLDGGGRPQHF
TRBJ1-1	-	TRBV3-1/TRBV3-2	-	TGTGCCAGCAGCCCCGGGGATGAAGCTTTCTTT	CASSPGDEAFF
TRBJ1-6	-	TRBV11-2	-	TGTGCCAGCAGCTCCGATTCACCCCTCCACTTT	CASSSDSPLHF
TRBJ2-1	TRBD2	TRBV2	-	TGTGGTAGCGGGGGGTACAATGAGCAGTTCTTC	CGSGGYNEQFF
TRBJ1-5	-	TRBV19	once	TGTGCCAGTACCCCTGGGGGCTCTCACGGGAATCAGCCCCAGCATTTT	CASTPGGSHGNQPQHF
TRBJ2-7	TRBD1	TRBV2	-	TGTGCCAGCAAGGTCCAGGGGGACTCCTACGAGCAGTACTTC	CASKVQGDSYEQYF
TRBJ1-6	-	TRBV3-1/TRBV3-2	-	TGTGCCAGCAGCCTTGGGGAGGATACAACCCCCGATTCACCCCTCCACTTT	CASSLGEDTTPDSPLHF
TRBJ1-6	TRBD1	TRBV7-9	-	TGTGCCAGCAGCTCCGGGACAGGGTATTCACCCCTCCACTTT	CASSSGTGYSPLHF
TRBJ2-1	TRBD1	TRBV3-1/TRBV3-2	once	TGTGCCAGCAGCCACTCGGACAGGCTAAACAATGAGCAGTTCTTC	CASSHSDRLNNEQFF
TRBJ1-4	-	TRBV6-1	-	TGTGCCAGCAGTGAAGAACGGTCGTATACTAATGAAAAACTGTTTTTT	CASSEERSYTNEKLFF
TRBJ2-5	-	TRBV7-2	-	TGTGCCAGCAGCTTCCAGGCGGGGGCCCAAGAGACCCAGTACTTC	CASSFQAGAQETQYF
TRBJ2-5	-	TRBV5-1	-	TGCGCCAGCAGTATCGACTCTACTGGGGAGACCCAGTACTTC	CASSIDSTGETQYF
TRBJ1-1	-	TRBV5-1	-	TGCGCCAGCAGCTTGCCGGGGAACACTGAAGCTTTCTTT	CASSLPGNTEAFF